This entry describes one T cell receptor (beta chain). What it binds is unknown. From germline, CDR1 is SGHTA and CDR2 FQGNSA. The CDR3 has 16 residues. V was pared by 5 bases and J by 2 bases, with 13 bases between. One entry per CDR3 protein results from TCRdb running MiXCR on the RT-PCR reads. The sample holds almost 250,000 distinct CDR3 sequences, more than 9% seen once. These data are taken from a study of response to subunit inactivated influenza vaccine. Study-level findings and limits: Authors suggested that a seasonal influenza vaccination recruits few new T cells each time.

The specimen comprised non-naive T cells sorted from PBMCs, sampled 14 to 15 days before vaccination. V gene TRBV7-2 combines with J gene TRBJ1-6; D perhaps matches TRBD1 (5 bases). The clonotype comes from a man between 50 and 59 years old who received an inactivated influenza vaccine. Here the CDR3 DNA reads TGTGCCAGCAGCCCAACCCAGGGAGCCTATAATTCACCCCTCCACTTT. It is translated as CASSPTQGAYNSPLHF. Together with reference TRBV7-2 and TRBJ1-6, the CDR3 gives the full variable domain: GAGVSQSPSNKVTEKGKDVELRCDPISGHTALYWYRQSLGQGLEFLIYFQGNSAPDKSGLPSDRFSAERTGGSVSTLTIQRTQQEDSAVYLCASSPTQGAYNSPLHFGNGTRLTVT.